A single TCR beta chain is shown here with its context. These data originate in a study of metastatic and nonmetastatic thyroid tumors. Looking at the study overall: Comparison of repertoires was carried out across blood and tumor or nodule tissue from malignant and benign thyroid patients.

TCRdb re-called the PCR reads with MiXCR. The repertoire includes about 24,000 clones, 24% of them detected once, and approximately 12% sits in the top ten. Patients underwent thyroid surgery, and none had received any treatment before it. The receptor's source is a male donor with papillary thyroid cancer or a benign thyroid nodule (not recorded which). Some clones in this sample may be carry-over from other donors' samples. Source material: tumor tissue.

This CDR3 is CASSLAGNTGELFF. The CDR3 coding sequence is TGTGCCAGCAGCTTAGCCGGGAACACCGGGGAGCTGTTTTTT. The genes are TRBV7-9 and TRBJ2-2; the D is unclear. Germline V lookup: CDR1 SEHNR, CDR2 FQNEAQ (reference sequence). The CDR3 runs 14 residues. V gave up 0 bases and J gave up 1 base, with 3 bases separating them.